The 5 T cell receptor beta chains below were found in one sample sequenced in a study of cytomegalovirus exposure and HLA in healthy donors. PCR was performed using 60 Vbeta and 13 Jbeta primers. Assay used: immunoSEQ multiplex PCR; TCRdb lists only in-frame clones, some missing. This sample yields some 170,000 clones, of which 75% to 85% are seen a single time; approximately 2.1% belongs to the top ten. What was sequenced was PBMCs. The receptors were sampled from a woman aged 18-35 years in good health and CMV-seronegative.

V is TRBV7-9 and J is TRBJ2-7; 8 bases are a match to TRBD1. J lost 6 bases, V lost 4 bases, and 11 bases had no gene match. CDR1 is SEHNR and CDR2 is FQNEAQ in the germline V gene (reference sequence). The CDR3 sequence is 15 residues long. CDR3 in amino acids: CASSYRSGQGGEQYF. Written as DNA, the CDR3 is TGTGCCAGCAGCTACCGATCAGGACAGGGAGGCGAGCAGTACTTC.

The J gene is TRBJ2-7, the V gene TRBV6-5, with 7 bases fitting TRBD1. The V segment lost 7 bases and the J segment 0 bases; nucleotides outside the gene matches: 6. The CDR3 contains 14 residues. Germline V gives CDR1 MNHEY, CDR2 SVGAGI. As DNA, the CDR3 is TGTGCCAGCACCGCGACAGGGAGCTCCTACGAGCAGTACTTC. Amino acid sequence: CASTATGSSYEQYF.

This clone was seen more than once but under ten times. This chain links TRBV7-8 with TRBJ2-7, with a tentative D call TRBD1 (5 bases). V was trimmed by 5 bases and J by 12 bases, leaving 20 bases between them. From germline, CDR1 is SGHVS and CDR2 FQNEAQ. The CDR3 spans 13 residues. CDR3 sequence reads: CASSVYQRGVRYF. As DNA, the CDR3 is TGTGCCAGCAGCGTATACCAAAGGGGTGTCAGGTACTTC.

V gene TRBV6-1 combines with J gene TRBJ1-5; D unresolved. Germline lookup yields CDR1 MNHNS and CDR2 SASEGT. V lost 6 bases and J 4 bases, leaving 10 bases between the germline ends. This CDR3 is built from 13 residues. CDR3 loop: CASSWTGNQPQHF. The DNA of the CDR3 is TGTGCCAGCAGCTGGACGGGGAATCAGCCCCAGCATTTT.

The V call is TRBV9, the J call TRBJ2-1, with D uncertain. The CDR3 contains 14 residues. Germline CDR1 and CDR2: SGDLS and YYNGEE. V dropped 2 bases and J dropped 4 bases, with 10 bases sitting between them. The CDR3 reads CASSVSGTYNEQFF. The CDR3 nucleotides are TGTGCCAGCAGCGTGTCAGGCACATACAATGAGCAGTTCTTC.